Listed here is a single T cell receptor (beta chain). This record belongs to a study of blood T cell repertoires in COVID-19. Study summary: Sites in the United States, Italy and Spain provided acute and convalescent COVID-19 samples.

Authors' data handling: Amplification of reference gene primers provided the estimated nucleated cell counts. Profiled with immunoSEQ multiplex PCR; TCRdb holds only in-frame clones, not every one. From that table come the V and J calls and clone size; the DNA was used to work out D and trimming. Here the sample spans over 200,000 clones, about 85% being singletons. Trimming removed 6 bases at V and 7 bases at J, with 18 bases between. This CDR3 is 15 amino acids long. CDR1 is KGHSH and CDR2 is LQKENI in the germline V gene. The sequenced material came from peripheral blood. The TCR comes from a woman older than 75 with acute or convalescent COVID-19. V is TRBV18 and J is TRBJ2-2, with D perhaps matching TRBD1 (5 bases). CDR3: CASSPTDSVGGELFF. The CDR3 bases are TGTGCCAGCTCCCCAACAGACAGTGTCGGCGGGGAGCTGTTTTTT.